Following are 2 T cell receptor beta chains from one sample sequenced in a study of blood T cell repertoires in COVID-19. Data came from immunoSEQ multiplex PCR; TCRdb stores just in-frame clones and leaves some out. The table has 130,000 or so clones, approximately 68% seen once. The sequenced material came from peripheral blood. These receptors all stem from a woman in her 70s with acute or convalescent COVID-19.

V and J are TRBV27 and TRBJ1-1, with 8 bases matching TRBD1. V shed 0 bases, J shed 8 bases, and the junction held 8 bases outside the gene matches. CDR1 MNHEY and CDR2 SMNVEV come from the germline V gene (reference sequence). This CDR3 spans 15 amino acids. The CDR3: CASSLSPDGQGEAFF. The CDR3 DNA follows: TGTGCCAGCAGTTTATCGCCCGACGGACAGGGCGAAGCTTTCTTT.

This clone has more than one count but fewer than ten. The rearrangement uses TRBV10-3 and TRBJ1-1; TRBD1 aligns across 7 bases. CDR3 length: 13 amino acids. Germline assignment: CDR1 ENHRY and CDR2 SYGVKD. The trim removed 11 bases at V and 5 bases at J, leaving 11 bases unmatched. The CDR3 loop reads CAHKGTGVTEAFF. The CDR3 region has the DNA TGTGCCCACAAGGGCACAGGGGTGACTGAAGCTTTCTTT.